This T cell receptor beta chain came from a study of T cell responses to AZD1222 COVID-19 vaccine. Background on the study: Doses given second, at about 4 or about 12 weeks, were pooled. Study conclusions and caveats: Females outnumbered males among donors, who were mostly white British; clonal diversity was possibly underestimated. Researchers report vaccine-associated CD4 TCRs spanning spike, with dominance at 160-218 and 743-854. Repertoires were obtained only post-peak T cell response.

Remarks on this clone: Its target is not known.

V lost 2 bases to trimming and J lost 6 bases, with 14 bases between them. The germline V gene has CDR1 SGHAT and CDR2 FQNNGV. The CDR3 spans 14 residues. Generated by immunoSEQ multiplex PCR, the TCRdb table keeps only in-frame clones and is missing some. The data show around 90,000 clones, just over 85% seen once. The V gene is TRBV11-2, the J gene TRBJ2-7; D is unclear. This TCR derives from an adult in good health. The input for sequencing was peripheral blood, taken on day 0 of AZD1222 vaccination. The CDR3 spells CASSLNLPGVEQYF. The CDR3 bases are TGTGCCAGCAGCTTAAACCTCCCCGGTGTCGAGCAGTACTTC.